The 8 T cell receptor beta chains below come from one sample, sequenced in a study of prognosis after radiotherapy for stage I lung cancer. Researchers used two-round multiplex PCR to amplify TCR beta CDR3 starting from genomic DNA. Used in first-round PCR were primers specific to each TRBV and TRBJ gene. TCRdb re-derived calls from the multiplex PCR reads in MiXCR, one entry per CDR3 protein. The table records 15,000 to 20,000 distinct CDR3 sequences, 29% of them present only once. The input for sequencing was PBMCs, taken before or after stereotactic body radiation therapy (not recorded which). The receptor source for this set is a donor aged 50 or older with non-small cell lung cancer.

This clonotype was found many times. The rearrangement joins TRBV19 to TRBJ2-5; D gene unclear. V lost 8 bases and J lost 5, with 15 bases in between. Germline CDR1 reads LNHDA; CDR2 reads SQIVND (reference sequence). The CDR3 extends over 13 amino acids. This chain's CDR3 is CASSDGQRETQYF. CDR3 bases: TGTGCCAGTTCGGACGGTCAGCGTGAGACCCAGTACTTC.

This clonotype was seen many times. The rearrangement links TRBV28 to TRBJ1-5; TRBD1 matches at 7 bases. From germline, CDR1 is MDHEN and CDR2 SYDVKM. The ends lost 5 bases at V and 3 bases at J; junction bases unmatched: 10. The CDR3 covers 16 residues. The CDR3 here is CASSKKTGLFNQPQHF. In DNA, the CDR3 is TGTGCCAGCAGTAAAAAGACAGGGTTGTTCAATCAGCCCCAGCATTTT. The full variable domain, with the rest looked up from reference TRBV28 and TRBJ1-5, is DVKVTQSSRYLVKRTGEKVFLECVQDMDHENMFWYRQDPGLGLRLIYFSYDVKMKEKGDIPEGYSVSREKKERFSLILESASTNQTSMYLCASSKKTGLFNQPQHFGDGTRLSIL.

This clonotype was recorded at least ten times. The J gene is TRBJ2-7, the V gene TRBV9, with D possibly matching TRBD2 (7 bases). With 2 bases removed from V and 2 bases from J, the gap between germline ends came to 11 bases. The CDR3 totals 14 residues. The germline gives CDR1 SGDLS, CDR2 YYNGEE. The CDR3 here is CASSVGGDTYEQYF. DNA of the CDR3: TGTGCCAGCAGCGTGGGGGGGGACACCTACGAGCAGTACTTC.

This clonotype appeared many times. The V call is TRBV20-1, the J call TRBJ1-2; 7 nucleotides align to TRBD1. With V trimmed by 7 bases and J by 5 bases, 13 bases remained unmatched. This CDR3 contains 14 residues. Germline CDR1 is DFQATT and CDR2 is SNEGSKA (reference sequence). The CDR3 sequence: CSVRSGQGGYGYTF. CDR3 nucleotides: TGCAGTGTTAGGAGTGGGCAGGGGGGATATGGCTACACCTTC.

Relative to its sample, this clonotype is medium-sized. The V gene is TRBV20-1, the J gene TRBJ1-1, with TRBD1 as a possible D gene (5 bases). The CDR3 has 19 residues. Germline assignment: CDR1 DFQATT and CDR2 SNEGSKA (reference sequence). V dropped 2 bases and J dropped 0 bases, with 25 bases sitting between them. CDR3 sequence reads: CSARPRGGGAGQMNTEAFF. The CDR3 DNA reads TGCAGTGCTAGACCCCGGGGAGGTGGGGCAGGACAAATGAACACTGAAGCTTTCTTT.

Notes on this clonotype: The junction differs from germline at one of its ends, possibly a read error. The V call is TRBV6-5, the J call TRBJ2-7; 10 nucleotides line up with TRBD2. The CDR3 contains 18 residues. In germline, CDR1 is MNHEY, CDR2 SVGAGI. The DNA of the CDR3 is TGTTCCAGCAGTTACTCGAGTAGGACTAGCGGAGGATTCTACGTGCAGTACTTC. It specifies CSSSYSSRTSGGFYVQYF.

There are many counts of this clonotype. V gene TRBV7-2 combines with J gene TRBJ2-5, with D perhaps matching TRBD2 (5 bases). CDR1 is SGHTA and CDR2 is FQGNSA in the germline V gene. Trimming took 1 base from V and 4 from J, leaving 7 bases between them. The CDR3 runs 13 residues. CDR3 bases: TGTGCCAGCAGCTTAGGCCGGGGAGAGACCCAGTACTTC. Protein sequence: CASSLGRGETQYF.

The chain is built from TRBV27 and TRBJ2-1; D unresolved. CDR1 is MNHEY, CDR2 SMNVEV, per germline (reference sequence). V was cut by 8 bases and J by 5 bases, with 7 bases left in between. The CDR3 spans 11 residues. As DNA, the CDR3 is TGTGCCAGCTTACTCAACAATGAGCAGTTCTTC. It encodes CASLLNNEQFF.